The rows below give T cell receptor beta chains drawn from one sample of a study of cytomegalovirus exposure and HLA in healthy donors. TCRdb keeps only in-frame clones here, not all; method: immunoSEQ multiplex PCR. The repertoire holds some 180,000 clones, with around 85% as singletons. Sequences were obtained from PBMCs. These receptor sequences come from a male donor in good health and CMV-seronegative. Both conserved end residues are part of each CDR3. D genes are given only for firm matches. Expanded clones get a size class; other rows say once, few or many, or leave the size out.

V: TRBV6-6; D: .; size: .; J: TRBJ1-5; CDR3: CASTLGTYQPQHF; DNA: TGTGCCAGCACCCTGGGGACTTATCAGCCCCAGCATTTT
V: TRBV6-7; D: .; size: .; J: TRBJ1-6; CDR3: CASSRRTDSPLHF; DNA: TGTGCCAGCAGTAGGAGGACGGATTCACCCCTCCACTTT
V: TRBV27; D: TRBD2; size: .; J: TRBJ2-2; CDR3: CASSPASGGLTGELFF; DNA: TGTGCCAGCAGTCCCGCCAGCGGGGGGCTCACCGGGGAGCTGTTTTTT
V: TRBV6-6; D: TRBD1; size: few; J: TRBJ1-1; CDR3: CASSPRGAGLAEAFF; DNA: TGTGCCAGCAGCCCCAGGGGGGCTGGCTTGGCTGAAGCTTTCTTT
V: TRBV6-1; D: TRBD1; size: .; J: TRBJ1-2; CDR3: CASTAIMTGGYGYTF; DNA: TGTGCCAGCACCGCAATCATGACAGGGGGCTATGGCTACACCTTC
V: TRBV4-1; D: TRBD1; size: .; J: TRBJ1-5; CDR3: CASSQVGGQAYNQPQHF; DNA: TGCGCCAGCAGCCAAGTAGGGGGACAGGCCTACAATCAGCCCCAGCATTTT
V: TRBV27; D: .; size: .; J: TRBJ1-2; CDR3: CASSLWGDPRGYTF; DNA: TGTGCCAGCAGTTTATGGGGGGACCCGCGGGGCTACACCTTC
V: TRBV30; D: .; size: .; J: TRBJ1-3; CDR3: CAWSGPGGNTIYF; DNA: TGTGCCTGGAGTGGACCAGGGGGAAACACCATATATTTT
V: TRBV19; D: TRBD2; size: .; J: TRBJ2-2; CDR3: CASSISSGRNTGELFF; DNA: TGTGCCAGTAGTATCTCCAGCGGGAGGAACACCGGGGAGCTGTTTTTT
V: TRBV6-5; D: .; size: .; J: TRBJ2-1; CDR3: CASSRGVSSYNEQFF; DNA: TGTGCCAGCAGTCGCGGGGTAAGCTCCTACAATGAGCAGTTCTTC
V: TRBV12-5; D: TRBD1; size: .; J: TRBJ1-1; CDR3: CASVWTGPGTEAFF; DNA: TGTGCTAGTGTTTGGACAGGGCCTGGCACTGAAGCTTTCTTT
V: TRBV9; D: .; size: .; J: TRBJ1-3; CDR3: CASSTSRGNTIYF; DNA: TGTGCCAGCAGCACATCACGAGGAAACACCATATATTTT
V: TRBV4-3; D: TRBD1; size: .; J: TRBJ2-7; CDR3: CASSPGTDEGYEQYF; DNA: TGCGCCAGCAGCCCCGGGACAGACGAAGGCTACGAGCAGTACTTC
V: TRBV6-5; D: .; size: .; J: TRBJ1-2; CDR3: CASTLGGGYGYTF; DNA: TGTGCCAGCACCTTAGGGGGGGGCTATGGCTACACCTTC
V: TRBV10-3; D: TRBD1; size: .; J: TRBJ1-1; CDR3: CAIRRTGNAVMNTEAFF; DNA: TGTGCCATCAGACGGACAGGGAACGCCGTCATGAACACTGAAGCTTTCTTT
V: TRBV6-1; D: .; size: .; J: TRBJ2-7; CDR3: CASSGGHGVGGYEQYF; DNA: TGTGCCAGCAGTGGGGGGCACGGAGTAGGGGGCTACGAGCAGTACTTC
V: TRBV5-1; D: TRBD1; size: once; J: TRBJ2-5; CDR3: CASSSGQGPQETQYF; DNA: TGCGCCAGCAGCTCGGGACAGGGACCCCAAGAGACCCAGTACTTC
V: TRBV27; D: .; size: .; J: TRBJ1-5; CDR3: CASSLSGFQPQHF; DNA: TGTGCCAGCAGTTTGAGCGGGTTTCAGCCCCAGCATTTT
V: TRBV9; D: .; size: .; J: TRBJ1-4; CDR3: CASSVGDEKLFF; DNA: TGTGCCAGCAGCGTAGGAGATGAAAAACTGTTTTTT
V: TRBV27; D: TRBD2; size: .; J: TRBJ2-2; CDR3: CASSFVAGGLAGELFF; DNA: TGTGCCAGCAGTTTTGTAGCGGGGGGCCTCGCCGGGGAGCTGTTTTTT
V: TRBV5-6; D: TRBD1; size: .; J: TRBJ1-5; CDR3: CASSVRDRANQPQHF; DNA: TGTGCCAGCAGCGTCCGGGACAGGGCCAATCAGCCCCAGCATTTT
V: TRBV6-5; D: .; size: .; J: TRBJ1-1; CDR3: CASSYIQGSMNTEAFF; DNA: TGTGCCAGCAGTTACATCCAGGGATCGATGAACACTGAAGCTTTCTTT
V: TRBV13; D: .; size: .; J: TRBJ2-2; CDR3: CASSLGARTTGELFF; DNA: TGTGCCAGCAGCTTAGGGGCCCGCACCACCGGGGAGCTGTTTTTT
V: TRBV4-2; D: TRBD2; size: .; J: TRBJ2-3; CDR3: CASSQGTTSGGSTDTQYF; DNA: TGTGCCAGCAGCCAAGGGACAACTAGCGGGGGTAGCACAGATACGCAGTATTTT
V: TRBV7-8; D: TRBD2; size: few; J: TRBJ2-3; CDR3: CASRRERLAGGKSTDTQYF; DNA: TGTGCCAGCAGGAGAGAAAGACTAGCGGGGGGGAAGAGCACAGATACGCAGTATTTT
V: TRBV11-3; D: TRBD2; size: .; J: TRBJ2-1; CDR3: CASSPGLAGGRFNEQFF; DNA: TGTGCCAGCAGCCCCGGACTAGCGGGGGGGCGATTCAATGAGCAGTTCTTC
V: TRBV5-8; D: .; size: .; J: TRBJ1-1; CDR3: CASSLVSQASWRTEAFF; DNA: TGTGCCAGCAGCTTGGTTTCGCAGGCGTCGTGGCGCACTGAAGCTTTCTTT
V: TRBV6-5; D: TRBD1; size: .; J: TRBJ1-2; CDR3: CASSYRRTGLDGYTF; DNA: TGTGCCAGCAGTTACCGGAGGACAGGGTTGGATGGCTACACCTTC
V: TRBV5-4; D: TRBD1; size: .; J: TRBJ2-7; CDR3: CASSWGRDRRYEQYF; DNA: TGTGCCAGCAGCTGGGGAAGGGACAGAAGGTACGAGCAGTACTTC